One and the same sample provided the 5 T cell receptor beta chains below, sequenced in a study of neurological immune-mediated disorders. TCRdb processed the 5' RACE reads anew with MiXCR; each CDR3 protein has one entry. The repertoire has about 66,000 distinct CDR3 sequences, 3% to 4% of them found once; the top ten carry about 3.5%. The sample taken for sequencing was PBMCs. These TCRs come from a man between 35 and 55 years old with multiple sclerosis.

This clonotype was counted at least ten times. The chain carries TRBV5-1 and TRBJ2-3; TRBD2 is a possible D gene (6 bases). V was shortened by 4 bases and J by 2 bases, with 14 bases between the two germline ends. Looked up from germline, CDR1 is SGHRS and CDR2 is YFSETQ. The CDR3 contains 15 residues. The CDR3 here is CASSATGTFTDTQYF. CDR3 sequence (DNA): TGCGCCAGCAGCGCGACCGGGACTTTCACAGATACGCAGTATTTT.

This clonotype was counted at least ten times. The V call is TRBV7-9, the J call TRBJ1-2; D uncertain. There are 15 residues in the CDR3. Looked up from germline, CDR1 is SEHNR and CDR2 is FQNEAQ (reference sequence). V shed 5 bases and J shed 0 bases, with 13 bases lying between them. The DNA of the CDR3 is TGTGCCAGCAGCCCTAGCTCCCTGGCTAACTATGGCTACACCTTC. Translation: CASSPSSLANYGYTF. Drawing the rest from reference TRBV7-9 and TRBJ1-2, the complete variable domain is DTGVSQNPRHKITKRGQNVTFRCDPISEHNRLYWYRQTLGQGPEFLTYFQNEAQLEKSRLLSDRFSAERPKGSFSTLEIQRTEQGDSAMYLCASSPSSLANYGYTFGSGTRLTVV.

The sample holds many counts of this clonotype. This chain uses TRBV7-8 with TRBJ2-5; D perhaps matches TRBD2 (5 bases). The CDR3 consists of 13 residues. Trimming removed 5 bases from V and 7 bases from J, with 14 bases in between. CDR1 is SGHVS and CDR2 is FQNEAQ in the germline V gene. This CDR3 is CASSRTWRLTQYF. The DNA of the CDR3 is TGTGCCAGCAGCCGCACGTGGAGGCTGACCCAGTACTTC.

This clonotype has ten or more counts. The chain is built from TRBV28 and TRBJ1-3, with 7 bases identical to TRBD1. The CDR3 length is 15 residues. The V segment lost 6 bases and the J segment 2 bases; nucleotides outside the gene matches: 7. Germline loops: CDR1 MDHEN, CDR2 SYDVKM. CDR3: CASRSDRVPGNTIYF. In DNA, the CDR3 is TGTGCCAGCAGAAGTGACAGGGTCCCTGGAAACACCATATATTTT.

This clonotype came up a few times. A much larger clone lies a single base off, so this may be a read error. This chain links TRBV4-1 with TRBJ1-1, with D possibly TRBD1 on 5 matching bases. The CDR3 has 15 amino acids. Germline assignment: CDR1 MGHRA and CDR2 YSYEKL. Trimming removed 0 bases at V and 5 bases at J, with 13 bases between. The DNA for the CDR3 is TGCGCCAGCAGCCAAGAGTCGGGGGTGGGGACTGAAGCTTTCTTT. Amino acids: CASSQESGVGTEAFF.